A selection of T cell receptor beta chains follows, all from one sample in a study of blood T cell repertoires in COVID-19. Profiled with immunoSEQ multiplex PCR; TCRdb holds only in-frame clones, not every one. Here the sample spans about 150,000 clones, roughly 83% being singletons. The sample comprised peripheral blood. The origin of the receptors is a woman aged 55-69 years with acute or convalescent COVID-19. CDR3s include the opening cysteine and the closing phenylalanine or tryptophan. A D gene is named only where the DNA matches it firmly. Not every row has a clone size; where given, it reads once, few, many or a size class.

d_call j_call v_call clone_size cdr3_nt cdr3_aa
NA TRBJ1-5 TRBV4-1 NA TGCGCCAGCAGCCAAGGTCCCTCGGTTCAGGGGTTCCATCAGCCCCAGCATTTT CASSQGPSVQGFHQPQHF
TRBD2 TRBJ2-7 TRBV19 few TGTGCCAGTAGTCCGGTAGGCCTTATCGGGCTAGCGGGGGCTAACCCTCTAGGCTACGAGCAGTACTTC CASSPVGLIGLAGANPLGYEQYF
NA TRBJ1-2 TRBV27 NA TGTGCCAGCGGATCAGGGATGGGCTACACCTTC CASGSGMGYTF
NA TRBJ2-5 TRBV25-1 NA TGTGCCAGCAGTGAATCGGTCAGCCCGAGGGAGACCCAGTACTTC CASSESVSPRETQYF
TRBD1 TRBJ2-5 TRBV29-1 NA TGCAGCGTTGAAGGCAGGGGGCTCAGAGAGACCCAGTACTTC CSVEGRGLRETQYF
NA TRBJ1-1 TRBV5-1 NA TGCGCCAGCAGCCACGGAGGCAGAAACACTGAAGCTTTCTTT CASSHGGRNTEAFF
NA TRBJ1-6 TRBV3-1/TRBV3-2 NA TGTGCCAGCAGCCAAGAGGGCAATTCACCCCTCCACTTT CASSQEGNSPLHF
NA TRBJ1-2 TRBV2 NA TGTGCCAGCAGTGAAGAAATGGGGAGGCAAGGCTACACCTTC CASSEEMGRQGYTF
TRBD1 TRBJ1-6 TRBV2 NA TGTGCCAGCAGTGATCATAGGACAGGTGGTCCCCTCCACTTT CASSDHRTGGPLHF
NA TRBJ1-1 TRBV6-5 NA TGTGCCAGCAGTTACTCAGCGACAGGCAACACTGAAGCTTTCTTT CASSYSATGNTEAFF
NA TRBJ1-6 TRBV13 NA TGTGCCAGCAGCTTTTGGGGCCCCGTGAGTAATTCACCCCTCCACTTT CASSFWGPVSNSPLHF
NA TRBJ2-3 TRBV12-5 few TGTGCTAGTGGTTTAACTCCGGGCACAGATACGCAGTATTTT CASGLTPGTDTQYF
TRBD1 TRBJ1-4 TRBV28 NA TGTGCCAGCAGTTCCTCCGGGACAGCTAATGAAAAACTGTTTTTT CASSSSGTANEKLFF
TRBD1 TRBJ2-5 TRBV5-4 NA TGTGCCAGCAGCTTGGGAGGGACAGGGGGAGAGACCCAGTACTTC CASSLGGTGGETQYF
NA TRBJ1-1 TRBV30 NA TGTGCCTGGAGTACTCCGGGACAAGTCGCTGAAGCTTTCTTT CAWSTPGQVAEAFF
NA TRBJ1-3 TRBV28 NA TGTGCCAGCAGTCCTTCGAGCACAGTCTCTGGAAACACCATATATTTT CASSPSSTVSGNTIYF
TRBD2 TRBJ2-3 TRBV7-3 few TGTGCCAGCAGCTTAATTCTAGCGGGGGGGCCTGATACGCAGTATTTT CASSLILAGGPDTQYF
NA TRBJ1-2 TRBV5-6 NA TGTGCCAGCAGCCTCGAAGGGAGCTATGGCTACACCTTC CASSLEGSYGYTF
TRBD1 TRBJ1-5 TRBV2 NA TGTGCCAGCAGGGACAGGGTTAGCAATCAGCCCCAGCATTTT CASRDRVSNQPQHF
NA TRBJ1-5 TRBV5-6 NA TGTGCCAGCATCGAACCTCAGGGGCACAATCAGCCCCAGCATTTT CASIEPQGHNQPQHF
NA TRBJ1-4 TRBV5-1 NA TGCGCCAGCAGCTTGCAGGGGATGAGTGAAAAACTGTTTTTT CASSLQGMSEKLFF
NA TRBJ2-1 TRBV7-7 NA TGTGCCAGCAGCTTACGCAGGGAAGGTGTCAATGAGCAGTTCTTC CASSLRREGVNEQFF
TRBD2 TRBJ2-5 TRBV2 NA TGTGCCAGCAGTGAAGCGACGGGCGGGGGGGCTCAGGAGACCCAGTACTTC CASSEATGGGAQETQYF
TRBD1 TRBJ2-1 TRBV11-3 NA TGTGCCAGCAGCCAAATAGGGACAGGGGGTAATGAGCAGTTCTTC CASSQIGTGGNEQFF
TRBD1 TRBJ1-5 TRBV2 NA TGTGCCAGCAGGGCCTTGGGACAGGCGGGGCAGCCCCAGCATTTT CASRALGQAGQPQHF
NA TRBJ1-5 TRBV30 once TGTGCCTGGAGTGTTGCGTCAGGGACATCCGTGGGTCAGCCCCAGCATTTT CAWSVASGTSVGQPQHF
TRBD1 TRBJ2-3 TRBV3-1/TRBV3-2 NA TGTGCCAGCAGCCAACTTGAGGGGGCGGATACGCAGTATTTT CASSQLEGADTQYF
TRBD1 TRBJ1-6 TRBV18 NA TGTGCCAGCTCACCACTCACAGGGGAATATTCACCCCTCCACTTT CASSPLTGEYSPLHF
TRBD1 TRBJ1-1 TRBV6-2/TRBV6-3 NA TGTGCCAGCAGTTACCTACGGGGGACAGTGCGGACTGAAGCTTTCTTT CASSYLRGTVRTEAFF